This TCR beta chain was identified in a study of shared clonotypes between healthy human individuals. The CDR3 runs to 14 residues. V lost 6 bases to trimming and J lost 2 bases, with 14 bases between them. The germline V gene encodes CDR1 MDHEN and CDR2 SYDVKM. The data were produced by immunoSEQ multiplex PCR, yet TCRdb's version contains in-frame clones alone and is incomplete. Of 100,000 or so clones listed, about 71% are singletons. CD8 memory merged CD45RO+ cells and CCR7-negative CD45RA+ TemRA cells into one population. This chain joins TRBV28 and TRBJ2-7; tentatively, D is TRBD1 or TRBD2 (5 bases each). The sequence came from a woman aged 25 to 39 in good health. Specimen: memory CD8+ T cells sorted from blood. Indicated subset: CD45RO+ cells pooled with CCR7-negative TemRA cells. The CDR3 bases are TGTGCCAGCAGGGGGGACGGGACCGCCTACGAGCAGTACTTC. Protein: CASRGDGTAYEQYF.